Listed here is a single TCR beta chain. This clonotype was seen at least ten times. Its antigen specificity is not known. Within one base of it there is no much larger clone, and no base qualities were kept. This sample is drawn from a study of Graves' ophthalmopathy and Graves' hyperthyroidism (dated 2018 in TCRdb). General notes on the study: Peripheral blood was collected at initial diagnosis, prior to any treatment. TCR beta repertoire signatures were used to distinguish Graves' ophthalmopathy from Graves' hyperthyroidism and to predict progression to ophthalmopathy. In total, some 130 blood samples were TCR-sequenced: 40 to 45 ophthalmopathy, under 80 hyperthyroidism and approximately 17 hyperthyroidism-to-ophthalmopathy patients. To explore V-J signatures distinguishing ophthalmopathy from hyperthyroidism, a discovery set of more than 95 patients (roughly 45 ophthalmopathy, 57 stable hyperthyroidism) was enrolled. An independent validation cohort was composed of approximately 19 hyperthyroidism patients and more than 15 patients who later progressed from hyperthyroidism to ophthalmopathy. In about six hyperthyroidism patients, the T-cell repertoire of thyroid tissue was compared with the T-cell repertoire of blood. After sampling, hyperthyroidism patients received methimazole starting at 30 mg daily, and ophthalmopathy patients received high-dose intravenous methylprednisolone. The 75 to 100 discovery patients were divided at random into training and test sets in a 7:3 ratio. The paper as a whole reports these results and caveats: In validation, the model predicted ophthalmopathy progression with nearly 71% sensitivity and roughly 72% specificity; around twelve predicted patients were CT-confirmed with GO in a median of around 6 months. Most expanded thyroid clonotypes with a frequency above 0.001 also appeared in blood, which suggests that blood repertoires may reflect the immune response in the thyroid. In cross-validation, the 13-signature model distinguished ophthalmopathy from stable hyperthyroidism with around 90% sensitivity and about 81% specificity, while in the test set the corresponding values were roughly 80% and 75%. Sample size was not statistically predetermined, and group allocation was not concealed from the investigators.

CDR1 and CDR2, per the germline V gene, are MNHEY and SVGEGT. Counted from cysteine to phenylalanine, this CDR3 has 18 amino acids. This entry keeps only the CDR3 DNA: 54 bases, framed from base 1. Relative to germline, V is missing 2 bases and J is missing 0 bases, with 13 bases of the junction outside any gene match. For repertoire sequencing, TCR beta CDR3 regions were amplified from RNA transcripts. The first round was an RT-PCR using HTBI primers with the Qiagen OneStep RT-PCR kit, and this first round was followed by a second-round multiplex PCR, then size selection and purification. The libraries underwent paired-end sequencing with 100 bp reads on an Illumina HiSeq2000. As for the authors' bioinformatics: Reads were processed with SOAPnuke, discarding reads with adapters, uncalled bases, mean Phred below 15, or no exact constant-primer or identifier match. High-quality paired reads were merged with COPE v1.2.5. Unique nucleotide sequences were defined as clonotypes and aligned to IMGT TRB V, D and J references using MiTCR v1.1. The analysis was limited to V-J combinations with a frequency above 0.0001, which together covered roughly 99% of the repertoires. For each V-J combination, a TCR clonal expansion and chaos score was defined as the ratio of F50 clonal expansion to chaos observed in the TCRdist matrix. Welch's t-statistics and random forest were used to reduce the features to 10 to 15 V-J combinations, which were then used as input to a naive Bayes classifier. The Morisita-Horn index was used to measure how similar the thyroid and blood repertoires were. TCRdb trimmed the raw reads at Q25, called clones with MiXCR and kept productive beta chains. For every CDR3 protein sequence, its rows merge into one entry that carries the most common genes and DNA. The V and J calls and clone size come from TCRdb's table, not from the authors' own analysis. This sample comprises about 370,000 distinct CDR3 sequences, 18% of them detected only once. The ten biggest clones cover roughly 1.5% of the sample.

Ophthalmopathy patients were characterized by moderately to severely active disease, a Clinical Activity Score of at least 3, a NOSPECS grade of at least 4, and a disease duration under 3 months. Patients with other autoimmune diseases, uncontrolled infections, pregnancy or lactation were excluded. Clinical symptoms, serum thyroxine, TRAb, thyroid ultrasound and orbital computed tomography were used for diagnosis. PBMCs were isolated from about 10 ml of fresh peripheral blood by Ficoll-Paque density gradient centrifugation. Total RNA was extracted using Trizol reagent, and RNA quality was checked on an Agilent 2100 Bioanalyzer.

The chain links TRBV6-2 or TRBV6-3 with TRBJ2-7, and 7 bases in between align with TRBD2. The sequencing sample was made of peripheral blood. The receptor was isolated from a woman younger than 35 with Graves' ophthalmopathy. Donor details come from another sample of the same person, matched by shared clones. Here the CDR3 is given as CASSYRPSGAGSSYEQYF. The DNA sequence is as follows: TGTGCCAGCAGTTACAGGCCTAGCGGAGCCGGGAGCTCCTACGAGCAGTACTTC.